The 14 T cell receptor beta chains reported below all come from one sample, sequenced in a study of beta chain features in type 1 diabetes. Expressed TCRB transcripts were sequenced because the entire RNA isolate underwent reverse transcription. Here immunoSEQ multiplex PCR was the method, and the copy in TCRdb shows in-frame clones only, minus some. The sample records about 390,000 clones, around a tenth being singletons. The antigens for these receptors are not known. The study's findings and limits: The study found moderately but significantly shorter TCRB CDR3s in all four CD4+ subsets of Type 1 diabetes patients.

The source material was central memory CD4+ T cells from blood. All receptors derive from a man aged 25 to 40 with type 1 diabetes.

The V call is TRBV5-1, the J call TRBJ2-1; maybe TRBD1 (7 bases). V was cut by 1 base and J by 6 bases, with 14 bases left in between. CDR3 length equals 15 residues. The germline V gene encodes CDR1 SGHRS and CDR2 YFSETQ. Here the CDR3 reads CASSLREAGGNEQFF. The CDR3 region has the DNA TGCGCCAGCAGCTTGAGGGAGGCAGGGGGCAATGAGCAGTTCTTC.

V and J are TRBV6-6 and TRBJ2-7; tentatively, D is TRBD2 (6 bases). This CDR3 region has 13 residues. Looked up from germline, CDR1 is MNHNY and CDR2 is SVGAGI (reference sequence). Trimming stripped 8 bases from V and 3 bases from J, with 14 bases between. CDR3 in DNA: TGTGCCAGCGCACGGAGGGTTTACTACGAGCAGTACTTC. Protein sequence: CASARRVYYEQYF.

This chain joins TRBV9 and TRBJ2-3, with TRBD1 identical over 10 bases. Germline V CDR1 and CDR2: SGDLS, YYNGEE. V lost 4 bases to trimming and J lost 3 bases; unmatched junction nucleotides: 8. This CDR3 is 16 amino acids long. The CDR3 protein is CASSLRQGALTDTQYF. The DNA for the CDR3 is TGTGCCAGCAGCTTAAGACAGGGGGCATTAACAGATACGCAGTATTTT.

This clone occurred many times. The chain has TRBV7-2 and TRBJ2-7, with 8 bases that match TRBD1. The CDR3 contains 14 residues. Germline CDR1 is SGHTA and CDR2 is FQGNSA. With 3 bases clipped from V and 5 bases from J, the junction kept 6 bases outside the gene matches. CDR3 loop: CASSFPGGWNEQYF. CDR3 sequence (DNA): TGTGCCAGCAGCTTCCCAGGGGGCTGGAACGAGCAGTACTTC.

The table lists this clone with a few counts. The genes are TRBV5-1 and TRBJ2-1, with 9 bases aligning to TRBD1. The CDR3 spans 14 residues. Per germline, CDR1 SGHRS and CDR2 YFSETQ. Trimming cost V 4 bases and J 7 bases; bases outside gene matches: 6. CDR3 DNA: TGCGCCAGCAGCGTGGACAGGGGAGGGAATGAGCAGTTCTTC. Encoded protein: CASSVDRGGNEQFF.

This clone has a handful of counts. The chain employs TRBV6-6 and TRBJ1-5; D is unclear. CDR3 size: 13 residues. V was shortened by 5 bases and J by 5 bases, with 10 bases between the two germline ends. Germline V lookup: CDR1 MNHNY, CDR2 SVGAGI (reference sequence). CDR3 coding DNA: TGTGCCAGCAGTCCCCCTATCCATCAGCCCCAGCATTTT. Translating gives CASSPPIHQPQHF.

The sample holds a few counts of this clone. The genes are TRBV29-1 and TRBJ2-5, with 10 nucleotides matching TRBD1. The CDR3 length is 15 residues. CDR1 SQVTM and CDR2 ANQGSEA come from the germline V gene. V gave up 6 bases and J gave up 5 bases; unmatched junction bases: 12. CDR3 in amino acids: CSVQGWDRGTETQYF. In DNA, the CDR3 is TGCAGCGTCCAAGGGTGGGACAGGGGCACGGAGACCCAGTACTTC.

This clone was counted between two and nine times. A much larger clone differs from this one at a single base, so this may be a read error. The V and J genes are TRBV7-3 and TRBJ2-3; unclear D gene. This CDR3 has 13 residues. Germline assignment: CDR1 SGHTA and CDR2 FQGTGA. V lost 5 bases and J lost 4, with 10 bases in between. The DNA for the CDR3 is TGTGCCAGCAGCCCAAAAGGGCCAGATACGCAGTATTTT. This translates into CASSPKGPDTQYF.

This chain connects TRBV19 to TRBJ2-1; TRBD1 might be the D (5 bases). This CDR3 spans 14 amino acids. V was trimmed by 5 bases and J by 7 bases, leaving 15 bases between them. Germline lookup yields CDR1 LNHDA and CDR2 SQIVND (reference sequence). The DNA for the CDR3 is TGTGCCAGTAGTCCCGAAGGGGCTAGTAATGAGCAGTTCTTC. Protein: CASSPEGASNEQFF.

This clone has only a few counts. The chain combines TRBV19 with TRBJ2-7, with 9 positions matching TRBD1. Germline CDR1 and CDR2: LNHDA and SQIVND (reference sequence). Trimming cost V 5 bases and J 1 base; bases outside gene matches: 6. The CDR3 runs 15 residues. The DNA for the CDR3 is TGTGCCAGTAGTGCGGACAGGGGTTTTTCCTACGAGCAGTACTTC. As protein: CASSADRGFSYEQYF.

As regards this clone: Different DNA sequences within this sample yield the same CDR3. The V gene is TRBV27, the J gene TRBJ2-7; TRBD1 agrees at 8 bases. Trimming cost V 7 bases and J 0 bases; bases outside gene matches: 5. The V gene's germline CDR1 is MNHEY and CDR2 SMNVEV (reference sequence). The CDR3 is 14 amino acids. CDR3 sequence reads: CASKGTGSSYEQYF. The CDR3 DNA follows: TGTGCCAGCAAGGGGACAGGAAGCTCCTACGAGCAGTACTTC.

Of note for this clone: A read error may account for a junction end that differs from germline. The chain employs TRBV10-3 and TRBJ1-4; 7 bases match TRBD1. The CDR3 contains 17 residues. The germline gives CDR1 ENHRY, CDR2 SYGVKD. The CDR3 region has the DNA TGTGCCAGCAGTGAAGATTGGGGGACAGCTCTCAATGAAAAACTGTTTTTT. Translation: CASSEDWGTALNEKLFF.

This clone was picked up a small number of times. CDR3 sequence: CASSLLAGSGDTQYF. CDR3 DNA: TGCGCCAGCAGCTTGCTGGCGGGATCGGGGGATACGCAGTATTTT. The chain joins TRBV5-1 to TRBJ2-3; a weak D match, TRBD2 (6 bases). The CDR3 covers 15 residues. Trimming took off 1 base at V and 6 bases at J, with 15 bases between the two ends. Germline CDR1 is SGHRS and CDR2 is YFSETQ.

This rearrangement joins TRBV11-2 to TRBJ2-7; TRBD2 matches 12 bases. Germline assignment: CDR1 SGHAT and CDR2 FQNNGV. J was trimmed by 2 bases and V by 4 bases; bases with no gene match: 6. This CDR3 is 16 amino acids long. CDR3 protein: CASSSTGLAGTYEQYF. In nucleotides, the CDR3 is TGTGCCAGCAGCTCGACGGGACTAGCGGGTACCTACGAGCAGTACTTC.